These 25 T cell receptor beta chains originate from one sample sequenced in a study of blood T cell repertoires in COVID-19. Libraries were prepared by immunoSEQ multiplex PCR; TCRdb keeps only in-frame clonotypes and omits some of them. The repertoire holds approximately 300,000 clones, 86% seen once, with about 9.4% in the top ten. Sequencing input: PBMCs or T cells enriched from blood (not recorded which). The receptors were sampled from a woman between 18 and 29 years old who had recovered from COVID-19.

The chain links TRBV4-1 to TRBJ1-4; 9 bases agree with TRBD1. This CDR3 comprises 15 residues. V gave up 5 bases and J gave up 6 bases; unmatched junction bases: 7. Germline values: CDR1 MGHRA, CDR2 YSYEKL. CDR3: CASSGDRAIYEKLFF. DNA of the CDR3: TGCGCCAGCAGCGGGGACAGGGCGATATATGAAAAACTGTTTTTT.

The CDR3 sequence is CASREYLGTAFTGELFF. In DNA, the CDR3 is TGTGCCAGCAGAGAGTACCTTGGGACAGCATTCACCGGGGAGCTGTTTTTT. V and J are TRBV7-2 and TRBJ2-2; 7 positions agree with TRBD1. CDR1 is SGHTA, CDR2 FQGNSA, per germline. The CDR3 consists of 17 residues. Unmatched junction bases numbered 14, after V lost 6 bases and J lost 4 bases.

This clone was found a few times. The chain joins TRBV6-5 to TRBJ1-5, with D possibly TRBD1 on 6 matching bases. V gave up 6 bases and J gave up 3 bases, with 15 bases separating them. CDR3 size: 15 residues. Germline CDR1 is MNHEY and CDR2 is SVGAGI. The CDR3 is CASSGQSSYNQPQHF. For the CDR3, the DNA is TGTGCCAGCAGCGGACAGTCGAGTTACAATCAGCCCCAGCATTTT.

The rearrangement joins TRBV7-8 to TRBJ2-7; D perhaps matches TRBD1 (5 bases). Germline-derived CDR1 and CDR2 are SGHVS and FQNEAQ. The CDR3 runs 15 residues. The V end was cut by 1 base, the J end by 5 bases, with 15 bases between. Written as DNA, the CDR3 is TGTGCCAGCAGCTTAGTAGGGGCCTTTAGCCACGAGCAGTACTTC. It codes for CASSLVGAFSHEQYF.

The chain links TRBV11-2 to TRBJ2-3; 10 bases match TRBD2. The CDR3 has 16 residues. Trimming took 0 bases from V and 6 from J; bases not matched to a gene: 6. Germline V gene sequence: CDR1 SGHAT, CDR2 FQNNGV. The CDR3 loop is CASSLEAGGPADTQYF. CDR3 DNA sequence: TGTGCCAGCAGCTTAGAAGCGGGGGGGCCTGCCGATACGCAGTATTTT.

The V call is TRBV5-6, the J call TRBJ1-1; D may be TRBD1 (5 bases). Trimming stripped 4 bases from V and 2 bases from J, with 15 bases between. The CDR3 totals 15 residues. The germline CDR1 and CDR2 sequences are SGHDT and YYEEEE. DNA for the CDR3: TGTGCCAGCAGCCCACGACAGCTACTTAACACTGAAGCTTTCTTT. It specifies CASSPRQLLNTEAFF.

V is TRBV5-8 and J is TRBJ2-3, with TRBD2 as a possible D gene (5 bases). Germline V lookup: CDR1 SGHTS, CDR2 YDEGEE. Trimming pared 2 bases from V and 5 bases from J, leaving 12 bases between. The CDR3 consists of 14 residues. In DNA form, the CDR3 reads TGTGCCAGCAGCTTACGGACCCGGGAAGATACGCAGTATTTT. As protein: CASSLRTREDTQYF.

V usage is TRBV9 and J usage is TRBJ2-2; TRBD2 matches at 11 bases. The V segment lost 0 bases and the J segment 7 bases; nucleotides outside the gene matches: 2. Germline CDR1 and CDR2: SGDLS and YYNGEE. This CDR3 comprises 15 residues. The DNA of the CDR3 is TGTGCCAGCAGCGTAGTAGCGGGAGGGCACGGGGAGCTGTTTTTT. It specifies CASSVVAGGHGELFF. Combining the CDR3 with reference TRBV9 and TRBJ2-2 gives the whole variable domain DSGVTQTPKHLITATGQRVTLRCSPRSGDLSVYWYQQSLDQGLQFLIQYYNGEERAKGNILERFSAQQFPDLHSELNLSSLELGDSALYFCASSVVAGGHGELFFGEGSRLTVL.

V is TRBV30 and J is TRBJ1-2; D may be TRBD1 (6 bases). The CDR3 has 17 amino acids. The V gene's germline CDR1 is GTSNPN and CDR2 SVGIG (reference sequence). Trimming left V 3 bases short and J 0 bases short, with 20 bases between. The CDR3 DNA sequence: TGTGCCTGGAGACCACGGGACACCCAGCTCCCTAACTATGGCTACACCTTC. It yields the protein CAWRPRDTQLPNYGYTF.

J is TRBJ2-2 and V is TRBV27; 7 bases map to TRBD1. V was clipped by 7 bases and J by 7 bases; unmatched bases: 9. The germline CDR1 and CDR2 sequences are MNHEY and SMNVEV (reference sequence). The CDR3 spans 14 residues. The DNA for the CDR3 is TGTGCCAGCAATAGGATACAGGGGAACGGGGAGCTGTTTTTT. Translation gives CASNRIQGNGELFF.

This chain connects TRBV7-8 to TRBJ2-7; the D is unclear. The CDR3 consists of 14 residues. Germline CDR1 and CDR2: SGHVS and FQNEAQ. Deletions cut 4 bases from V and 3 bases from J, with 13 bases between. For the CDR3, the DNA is TGTGCCAGCAGCTCTTTAGCCCTCGGCTACGAGCAGTACTTC. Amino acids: CASSSLALGYEQYF.

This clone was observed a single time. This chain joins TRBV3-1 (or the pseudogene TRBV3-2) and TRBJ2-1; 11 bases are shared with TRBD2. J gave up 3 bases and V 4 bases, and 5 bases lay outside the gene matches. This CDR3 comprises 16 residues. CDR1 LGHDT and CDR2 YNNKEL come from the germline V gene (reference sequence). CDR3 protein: CASSPGTSGFYNEQFF. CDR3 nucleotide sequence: TGTGCCAGCAGCCCTGGGACTAGCGGTTTCTACAATGAGCAGTTCTTC.

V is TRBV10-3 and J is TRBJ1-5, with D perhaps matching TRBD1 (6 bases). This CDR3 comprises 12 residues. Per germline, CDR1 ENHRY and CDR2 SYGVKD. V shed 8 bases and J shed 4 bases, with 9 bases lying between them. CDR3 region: CAIRTGNQPQHF. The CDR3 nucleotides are TGTGCCATCCGTACAGGGAATCAGCCCCAGCATTTT.

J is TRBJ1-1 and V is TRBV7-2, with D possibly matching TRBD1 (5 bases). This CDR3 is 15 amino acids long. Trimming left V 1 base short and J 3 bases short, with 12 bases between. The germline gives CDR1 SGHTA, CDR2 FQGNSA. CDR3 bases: TGTGCCAGCAGCTTAGGGGGCACGGGAGACACTGAAGCTTTCTTT. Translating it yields CASSLGGTGDTEAFF.

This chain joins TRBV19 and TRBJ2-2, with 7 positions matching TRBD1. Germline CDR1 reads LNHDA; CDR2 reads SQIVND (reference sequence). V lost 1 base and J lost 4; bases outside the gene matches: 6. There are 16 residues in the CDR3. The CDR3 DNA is TGTGCCAGTAGTATAGGACAGGGCAGTTTCACCGGGGAGCTGTTTTTT. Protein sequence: CASSIGQGSFTGELFF.

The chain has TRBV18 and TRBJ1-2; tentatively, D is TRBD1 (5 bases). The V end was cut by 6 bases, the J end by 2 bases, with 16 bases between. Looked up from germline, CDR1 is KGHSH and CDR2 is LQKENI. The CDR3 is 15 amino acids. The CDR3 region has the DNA TGTGCCAGCTCCAGGGCAGGGCAGTACAACTATGGCTACACCTTC. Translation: CASSRAGQYNYGYTF.

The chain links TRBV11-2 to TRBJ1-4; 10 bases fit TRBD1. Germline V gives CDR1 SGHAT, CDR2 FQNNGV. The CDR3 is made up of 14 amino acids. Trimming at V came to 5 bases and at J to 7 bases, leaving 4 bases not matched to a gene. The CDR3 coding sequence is TGTGCCAGCAGCCGGGACAGGGGCAGTGAAAAACTGTTTTTT. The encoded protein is CASSRDRGSEKLFF.

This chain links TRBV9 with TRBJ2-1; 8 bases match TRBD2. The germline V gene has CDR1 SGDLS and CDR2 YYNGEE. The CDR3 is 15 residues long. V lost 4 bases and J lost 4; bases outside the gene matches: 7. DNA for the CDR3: TGTGCCAGCAGCAGGGAGACTAGCGCGTACAATGAGCAGTTCTTC. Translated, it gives CASSRETSAYNEQFF.

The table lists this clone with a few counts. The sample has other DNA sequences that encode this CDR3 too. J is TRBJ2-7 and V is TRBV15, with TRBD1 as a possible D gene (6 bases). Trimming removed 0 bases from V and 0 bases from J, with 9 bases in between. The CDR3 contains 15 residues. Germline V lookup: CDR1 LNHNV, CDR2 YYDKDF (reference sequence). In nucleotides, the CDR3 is TGTGCCACCAGCAGAGATAGGGGGAGCTCCTACGAGCAGTACTTC. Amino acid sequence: CATSRDRGSSYEQYF.

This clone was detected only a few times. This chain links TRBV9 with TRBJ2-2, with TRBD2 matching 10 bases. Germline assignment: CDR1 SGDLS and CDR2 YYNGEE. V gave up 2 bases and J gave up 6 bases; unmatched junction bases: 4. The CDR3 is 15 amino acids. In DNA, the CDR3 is TGTGCCAGCAGCGTCGAGCGGGGGGGCCCCGGGGAGCTGTTTTTT. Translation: CASSVERGGPGELFF.

The CDR3 DNA reads as TGTGCCACCAGCAGAGATCGGCGGGGGGTTAACACCGGGGAGCTGTTTTTT. Translation: CATSRDRRGVNTGELFF. The chain uses TRBV15 and TRBJ2-2; 8 bases map to TRBD2. The CDR3 is made up of 17 amino acids. In germline, CDR1 is LNHNV, CDR2 YYDKDF (reference sequence). Germline trimming cut 0 bases from V and 2 bases from J; bases unmatched to any gene: 5.

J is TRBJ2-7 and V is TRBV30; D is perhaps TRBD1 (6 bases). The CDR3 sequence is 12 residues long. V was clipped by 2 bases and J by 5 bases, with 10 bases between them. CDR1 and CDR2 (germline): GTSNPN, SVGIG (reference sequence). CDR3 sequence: CAWSTGFHEQYF. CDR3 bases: TGTGCCTGGAGTACAGGGTTCCACGAGCAGTACTTC.

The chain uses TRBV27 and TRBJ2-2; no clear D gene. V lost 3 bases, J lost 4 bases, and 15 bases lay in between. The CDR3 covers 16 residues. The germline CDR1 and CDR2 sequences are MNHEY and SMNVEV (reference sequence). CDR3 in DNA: TGTGCCAGCAGTTTGGAAGGCCCTCCGGGCACCGGGGAGCTGTTTTTT. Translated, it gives CASSLEGPPGTGELFF.

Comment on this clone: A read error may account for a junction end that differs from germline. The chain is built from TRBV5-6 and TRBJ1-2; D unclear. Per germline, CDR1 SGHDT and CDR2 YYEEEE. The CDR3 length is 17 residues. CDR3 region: CASTLLDTGRRNYGYTF. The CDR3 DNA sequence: TGTGCCAGCACCTTGCTTGATACCGGGAGGAGAAACTATGGCTACACCTTC.

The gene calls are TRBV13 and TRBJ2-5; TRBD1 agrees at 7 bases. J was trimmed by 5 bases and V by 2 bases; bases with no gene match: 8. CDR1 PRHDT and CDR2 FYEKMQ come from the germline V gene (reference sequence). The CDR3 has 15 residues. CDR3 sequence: CASSLRSQGYETQYF. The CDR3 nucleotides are TGTGCCAGCAGCTTAAGATCACAGGGGTATGAGACCCAGTACTTC. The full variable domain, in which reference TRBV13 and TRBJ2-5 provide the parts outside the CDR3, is AAGVIQSPRHLIKEKRETATLKCYPIPRHDTVYWYQQGPGQDPQFLISFYEKMQSDKGSIPDRFSAQQFSDYHSELNMSSLELGDSALYFCASSLRSQGYETQYFGPGTRLLVL.